This T cell receptor beta chain was recovered during a study of vaccination effects on CD4 cells after COVID-19 (dated by TCRdb to 2022 to 2024). Looking at the study overall: Post-vaccine samples across the study were collected a median of 72 days after the second dose, with a range of 14 to 241. Cultures from other donors in the study were sequenced using the Oncomine TCR Beta short-read assay on an Illumina iSeq 100. SARS-CoV-2 spike-specific CD4+ TCR repertoires from before and after mRNA vaccination were compared in COVID-19 convalescent patients and in infection-naive vaccine recipients. Altogether, 10 COVID-19 convalescent patients and several SARS-CoV-2-naive healthy vaccine recipients made up the full study. Study-wide conclusions, independent of this receptor: Limitations of the study were the small number of convalescent patients and the absence of early post-infection timepoints. In healthy vaccine recipients, vaccine-induced clones were almost all SARS-CoV-2 mono-reactive, with only 1 of 255 being cross-reactive with common cold coronaviruses. Clones induced by infection and clones induced by vaccination both contracted markedly at late timepoints after vaccination, which fits with T cell responses waning over time.

Details on this clone: Its antigen specificity is not known. No quality values exist for individual bases; no much larger clone is one base distant.

The library was made by the immunoSEQ multiplex PCR assay. DNA from the cultured and isolated CD4+ T cells underwent TCR beta CDR3 sequencing. Per the authors' processing: Non-productive TCR sequences were removed, reads were trimmed to the CDR3 region, and CDR3s of at least 7 amino acids were retained. Antigen-specific clonotypes were identified with the MANAFEST web app by comparing expansion in peptide wells against reference cultures. For clones to be considered positive, expansion at FDR<0.05 versus reference and all other wells, an odds ratio above 5, and a frequency above 0.1% in two replicate wells were required. A clonotype was called cross-reactive if it was significantly expanded both in SARS-CoV-2 spike wells and in at least one common cold coronavirus spike condition. Using the stringdist R package, CDR3 similarity was measured by Levenshtein distance, and unrooted trees were constructed with ape in R 3.6.1. TCRdb's version of the immuneACCESS table is confined to in-frame rearrangements and falls short of the full clone set. An unresolved V gene accounts for under half of the shortfall where checked; the remainder is of unknown origin. The D gene and trimming were derived from the DNA, and the V and J assignments and clone size from that table. The sample records tens of thousands of clones, around 74% of which are singletons. 1.5% to 1.7% of the sample belongs to the ten largest clones.

The ViraFEST assay stimulated PBMC with viral peptide pools and then used TCR sequencing to identify antigen-specific CD4+ T cell clonotypes by expansion. After around ten days of culture, CD4+ T cells were isolated with the EasySep CD4+ T cell isolation kit. Two doses of either the BNT162b2 or the mRNA-1273 mRNA SARS-CoV-2 vaccine were administered to participants. None of the healthy vaccine recipients had a prior SARS-CoV-2 infection, which was confirmed by nucleocapsid antibody tests that came back negative both before and after vaccination. Some 1.9 million PBMC per well were cultured with about 10 ug/ml peptides in IMDM containing roughly 5% human AB serum, about 9.7 IU/ml IL-2 and gentamicin. Half of the culture medium was replaced with fresh IL-2-containing medium on days 3 and 7. Unless noted otherwise, every peptide stimulation condition was cultured in triplicate wells. Using Ficoll-Paque Plus gradient centrifugation, PBMC were separated from whole blood and then either used fresh or cryopreserved at -140C. The overlapping peptide pools covered the spike proteins of SARS-CoV-2 and of the common cold coronaviruses HCoV-NL63, HCoV-OC43 and HCoV-229E. The QIAamp micro DNA kit was used to extract genomic DNA from the cultured CD4+ T cells.

Unmatched junction bases come to 8, with V trimmed by 3 bases and J by 1 base. Measured from the cysteine to the phenylalanine, the CDR3 is 17 residues long. Left in the record is the CDR3 DNA by itself, 51 bases read in frame from the first base. According to the germline V gene, CDR1 reads ENHRY and CDR2 reads SYGVKD. Recombination linked TRBV10-3 to TRBJ2-2, with 7 bases matching TRBD2. This receptor was taken from a human donor who received a COVID-19 vaccine. The sequencing used CD4+ T cells from PBMCs cultured with HCoV-229E spike peptides, collected after COVID-19 vaccination. This specimen's cell subset or site label, per the study, means: HCoV-229E spike overlapping peptide pool stimulation. The CDR3 protein is CAISDPAGEWNTGELFF. In nucleotide form, the sequence is TGTGCCATCAGTGACCCCGCGGGGGAATGGAACACCGGGGAGCTGTTTTTT.